This T cell receptor beta chain comes out of a study of T-cell reconstitution after alpha-beta-depleted transplantation in children. The length of the CDR3 is 13 residues. V lost 4 bases to trimming and J lost 3 bases, with 9 bases between them. This clonotype was detected ten times or more. Molecular barcoding with unique molecular identifiers was used for the TCRbeta library. TCRdb fed the PCR reads into MiXCR, producing one record per CDR3 protein. The sample includes 360,000 or so distinct CDR3 sequences, around 21% of them seen just once. The sample was PBMCs from the stem cell graft donor, taken from the stem cell graft. This clonotype was sampled from a human donor who donated a stem cell graft to a child with acute myeloid leukemia. V is TRBV12-3 or TRBV12-4 and J is TRBJ1-1; weak D call: TRBD1 (6 bases). In nucleotides, the CDR3 is TGTGCCAGCAGTTCGGACAGACACACTGAAGCTTTCTTT. Its translation: CASSSDRHTEAFF.